The 32 T cell receptor beta chains presented below share a single source sample, sequenced in a study of cytomegalovirus exposure and HLA in healthy donors. PCR involved 60 Vbeta and 13 Jbeta primers. Data came from immunoSEQ multiplex PCR; TCRdb stores just in-frame clones and leaves some out. The sample features 100,000 to 150,000 clones, with 2.2% in its top ten. Source material: PBMCs. All receptors come from a man in his forties or fifties in good health and CMV-seronegative.

CDR3 in amino acids: CASSLGGGDEKLFF. DNA for the CDR3: TGCGCCAGCAGCTTGGGAGGGGGAGATGAAAAACTGTTTTTT. The chain is built from TRBV5-1 and TRBJ1-4; possibly TRBD1 for D (6 bases). Trimming stripped 0 bases from V and 6 bases from J, with 9 bases between. The CDR3 loop spans 14 amino acids. The germline V gene encodes CDR1 SGHRS and CDR2 YFSETQ. Combining the CDR3 with reference TRBV5-1 and TRBJ1-4 gives the whole variable domain KAGVTQTPRYLIKTRGQQVTLSCSPISGHRSVSWYQQTPGQGLQFLFEYFSETQRNKGNFPGRFSGRQFSNSRSEMNVSTLELGDSALYLCASSLGGGDEKLFFGSGTQLSVL.

This sequence joins TRBV21-1 and TRBJ2-7; the table's D call, TRBD1, was not checked against the DNA. TRBV21-1 is a documented pseudogene. The CDR3 is 15 amino acids. As DNA, the CDR3 is TGTGCCAGCAGCAACGGGACAGGGTCGTTGTACGAGCAGTACTTC. Translated: CASSNGTGSLYEQYF.

The rearrangement links TRBV20-1 to TRBJ2-5, with no clear D. CDR1 and CDR2 (germline): DFQATT, SNEGSKA (reference sequence). V dropped 4 bases and J dropped 1 base, with 4 bases sitting between them. The CDR3 runs 11 residues. CDR3 DNA: TGCAGTGCTACTTTCCAAGAGACCCAGTACTTC. Translated: CSATFQETQYF.

The rearrangement joins TRBV18 to TRBJ2-1; 7 bases agree with TRBD1. This CDR3 is built from 14 residues. With 1 base clipped from V and 8 bases from J, the junction kept 5 bases outside the gene matches. Germline CDR1 is KGHSH and CDR2 is LQKENI. The CDR3 here is CASSPQGATDEQFF. As DNA, the CDR3 is TGTGCCAGCTCACCACAGGGGGCCACGGATGAGCAGTTCTTC.

The chain has TRBV19 and TRBJ2-3, with a possible D match to TRBD1 (6 bases). This CDR3 has 14 residues. V gave up 6 bases and J gave up 0 bases, with 10 bases separating them. CDR1 and CDR2 (germline): LNHDA, SQIVND (reference sequence). The CDR3 reads CASRTTGSTDTQYF. CDR3 nucleotide sequence: TGTGCCAGTAGAACGACAGGTAGCACAGATACGCAGTATTTT.

The V gene is TRBV4-1, the J gene TRBJ1-4; D uncertain. Germline loops: CDR1 MGHRA, CDR2 YSYEKL. The CDR3 runs to 16 residues. Trimming took 0 bases from V and 0 from J, leaving 8 bases between them. The CDR3 coding sequence is TGCGCCAGCAGCCAAGACCGCGGGACAACTAATGAAAAACTGTTTTTT. This sequence encodes CASSQDRGTTNEKLFF.

The genes are TRBV4-2 and TRBJ1-1; a possible D gene is TRBD1 (6 bases). This CDR3 comprises 16 residues. In germline, CDR1 is LGHNA, CDR2 YNFKEQ. Trimming took 4 bases from V and 6 from J, leaving 21 bases between them. The CDR3 here is CASSREESSGVSEAFF. CDR3 nucleotide sequence: TGTGCCAGCAGCCGAGAAGAGAGTTCAGGGGTATCTGAAGCTTTCTTT.

J is TRBJ2-1 and V is TRBV5-1, with TRBD2 matching 10 bases. Germline loops: CDR1 SGHRS, CDR2 YFSETQ. The V and J ends lost 4 bases and 8 bases, in that order; junction bases with no gene match: 6. The CDR3 extends over 14 amino acids. CDR3 loop: CASSPLAGRDEQFF. CDR3 DNA sequence: TGCGCCAGCAGCCCACTAGCGGGACGGGATGAGCAGTTCTTC.

The chain joins TRBV7-8 to TRBJ2-1, with D possibly being TRBD2 (5 bases). Germline CDR1 and CDR2: SGHVS and FQNEAQ. Trimming stripped 1 base from V and 3 bases from J, with 7 bases between. The CDR3 extends over 14 amino acids. CDR3 nucleotides: TGTGCCAGCAGCTTAGTAACTAGCTACAATGAGCAGTTCTTC. Amino acid sequence: CASSLVTSYNEQFF. Full variable domain (outside the CDR3, taken from reference TRBV7-8 and TRBJ2-1): GAGVSQSPRYKVAKRGQDVALRCDPISGHVSLFWYQQALGQGPEFLTYFQNEAQLDKSGLPSDRFFAERPEGSVSTLKIQRTQQEDSAVYLCASSLVTSYNEQFFGPGTRLTVL.

V and J are TRBV2 and TRBJ2-2; D unclear. Looked up from germline, CDR1 is SNHLY and CDR2 is FYNNEI. V was clipped by 7 bases and J by 2 bases, with 8 bases between them. The CDR3 has 13 residues. This chain's CDR3 is CASTRLNTGELFF. The DNA for the CDR3 is TGTGCCAGCACTCGACTTAACACCGGGGAGCTGTTTTTT. Drawing the rest from reference TRBV2 and TRBJ2-2, the complete variable domain is EPEVTQTPSHQVTQMGQEVILRCVPISNHLYFYWYRQILGQKVEFLVSFYNNEISEKSEIFDDQFSVERPDGSNFTLKIRSTKLEDSAMYFCASTRLNTGELFFGEGSRLTVL.

This sequence joins TRBV5-4 and TRBJ2-1; D might be TRBD1 (5 bases). V was shortened by 0 bases and J by 4 bases, with 8 bases between the two germline ends. Germline lookup yields CDR1 SGHNT and CDR2 YYREEE (reference sequence). There are 14 residues in the CDR3. The CDR3 nucleotides are TGTGCCAGCAGCTTGGGGGGCCGTTACAATGAGCAGTTCTTC. The encoded protein is CASSLGGRYNEQFF.

The chain carries TRBV11-2 and TRBJ2-7; TRBD1 aligns across 8 bases. Germline V CDR1 and CDR2: SGHAT, FQNNGV. V shed 4 bases and J 0 bases; nucleotides not matched to a gene: 5. The CDR3 runs to 15 residues. CDR3 protein: CASSSLQGVSYEQYF. As DNA, the CDR3 is TGTGCCAGCAGCTCCTTACAGGGGGTCTCCTACGAGCAGTACTTC.

The rearrangement joins TRBV10-2 to TRBJ1-1; 7 bases align to TRBD1. Germline loops: CDR1 WSHSY, CDR2 SAAADI. V lost 8 bases to trimming and J lost 1 base; unmatched junction nucleotides: 7. This CDR3 has 14 amino acids. The DNA of the CDR3 is TGCGCCAGCCGAGACCGGACAGGGAACACTGAAGCTTTCTTT. It specifies CASRDRTGNTEAFF.

This chain uses TRBV18 with TRBJ2-6; D remains unclear. The V end was cut by 2 bases, the J end by 0 bases, with 8 bases between. From germline, CDR1 is KGHSH and CDR2 LQKENI. This CDR3 comprises 16 residues. In nucleotides, the CDR3 is TGTGCCAGCTCACCAGGGCACTTCTCTGGGGCCAACGTCCTGACTTTC. It specifies CASSPGHFSGANVLTF.

The genes are TRBV4-2 and TRBJ2-3; D gene unclear. The V gene lost 8 bases and the J gene lost 4 bases, with 10 bases spanning the gap. In germline, CDR1 is LGHNA, CDR2 YNFKEQ. This CDR3 has 12 residues. The CDR3 DNA is TGTGCCAGCGCTTATCAGGCAGATACGCAGTATTTT. Translation gives CASAYQADTQYF.

The V call is TRBV27, the J call TRBJ2-2; D gene uncertain. Trimming removed 7 bases at V and 5 bases at J, with 11 bases between. The CDR3 covers 13 residues. Per germline, CDR1 MNHEY and CDR2 SMNVEV (reference sequence). CDR3 in amino acids: CASTLLTTGELFF. The CDR3 DNA is TGTGCCAGCACCCTTCTAACGACCGGGGAGCTGTTTTTT.

The V and J genes are TRBV27 and TRBJ1-1; D possibly corresponds to TRBD1 (5 bases). Trimming left V 2 bases short and J 0 bases short, with 7 bases between. The CDR3 has 14 residues. Per germline, CDR1 MNHEY and CDR2 SMNVEV (reference sequence). The CDR3 nucleotides read TGTGCCAGCAGTTTAGGGGGGGTGAACACTGAAGCTTTCTTT. This codes for CASSLGGVNTEAFF.

V usage is TRBV5-8 and J usage is TRBJ2-7; TRBD2 agrees at 9 bases. This CDR3 has 17 residues. Unmatched junction bases numbered 18, after V lost 7 bases and J lost 4 bases. Germline CDR1 reads SGHTS; CDR2 reads YDEGEE. The CDR3 region is CASEGRASGIGGYEQYF. The DNA for the CDR3 is TGTGCCAGCGAGGGGCGGGCTAGCGGGATCGGCGGGTACGAGCAGTACTTC.

J is TRBJ2-5 and V is TRBV11-3, with no clear D. The CDR3 is made up of 12 amino acids. The V gene lost 5 bases and the J gene lost 5 bases, with 9 bases spanning the gap. Germline CDR1 SGHNT, CDR2 YENEEA. DNA for the CDR3: TGTGCCAGCAGCCCCCGGGTTGAGACCCAGTACTTC. Its translation is CASSPRVETQYF.

This chain joins TRBV6-5 and TRBJ1-1, with 7 nucleotides matching TRBD1. The germline gives CDR1 MNHEY, CDR2 SVGAGI. V dropped 0 bases and J dropped 0; count of bases not matched to a gene: 1. The CDR3 is 15 residues long. The CDR3 nucleotides read TGTGCCAGCAGTTACTCGGACAGGTTGAACACTGAAGCTTTCTTT. Translated, it gives CASSYSDRLNTEAFF.

V gene TRBV5-1 combines with J gene TRBJ1-1; the D is unclear. The CDR3 sequence is 13 residues long. Trimming removed 0 bases at V and 5 bases at J, with 8 bases between. CDR1 and CDR2 (germline): SGHRS, YFSETQ. Written as DNA, the CDR3 is TGCGCCAGCAGCTTGGGTTGGAGAACTGAAGCTTTCTTT. It specifies CASSLGWRTEAFF.

The chain links TRBV6-1 to TRBJ2-7, with unresolved D. The CDR3 extends over 13 amino acids. The ends were cut back, 2 bases at V and 2 bases at J, with 7 bases in the middle. CDR1 and CDR2 from the germline V gene are MNHNS and SASEGT. The CDR3 DNA sequence: TGTGCCAGCAGTGAACGGAGTCCCTACGAGCAGTACTTC. Protein product: CASSERSPYEQYF.

The gene calls are TRBV6-5 and TRBJ2-1; 13 bases are shared with TRBD2. Germline V CDR1 and CDR2: MNHEY, SVGAGI. V lost 8 bases to trimming and J lost 14 bases; unmatched junction nucleotides: 12. The CDR3 runs to 14 residues. This CDR3 is CASQRIGLAGAKFF. CDR3 DNA: TGTGCCAGCCAACGGATCGGACTAGCGGGAGCGAAGTTCTTC.

The chain joins TRBV2 to TRBJ2-1, with D tentatively TRBD1 (5 bases). Germline V lookup: CDR1 SNHLY, CDR2 FYNNEI. CDR3 size: 15 residues. The V end lost 7 bases, the J end lost 2 bases, and 15 bases lay between the germline ends. CDR3 in DNA: TGTGCCAGCAAGGGGCACGGGCTAGCCTACAATGAGCAGTTCTTC. The encoded protein is CASKGHGLAYNEQFF.

The chain uses TRBV27 and TRBJ2-1, with 10 bases aligning to TRBD2. The V segment lost 5 bases and the J segment 9 bases; nucleotides outside the gene matches: 22. Looked up from germline, CDR1 is MNHEY and CDR2 is SMNVEV (reference sequence). The CDR3 covers 19 residues. The CDR3 here is CASSPTYFRLAGGSGEQFF. CDR3 coding DNA: TGTGCCAGCAGTCCCACCTATTTTAGGTTAGCGGGAGGATCGGGTGAGCAGTTCTTC.

The rearrangement links TRBV23-1 to TRBJ1-3; the D is unclear. TRBV23-1 is identified as an open reading frame with a role that is uncertain. This CDR3 spans 15 amino acids. V was pared by 4 bases and J by 7 bases, with 17 bases between. CDR3 nucleotides: TGCGCCAGCAGTCTTTGGGTAAGGCTCGGGAACACCATATATTTT. It specifies CASSLWVRLGNTIYF.

V usage is TRBV6-5 and J usage is TRBJ1-1; TRBD1 is a possible D gene (5 bases). Germline values: CDR1 MNHEY, CDR2 SVGAGI. The CDR3 loop spans 15 amino acids. Trimming cost V 6 bases and J 5 bases, with 19 bases left between them. The CDR3 bases are TGTGCCAGCAGGAGTTTAGGTAGGGGAGGAACTGAAGCTTTCTTT. Protein sequence: CASRSLGRGGTEAFF.

The rearrangement uses TRBV7-2 and TRBJ2-7; 16 bases map to TRBD2. Germline V CDR1 and CDR2: SGHTA, FQGNSA. This CDR3 contains 16 residues. Trimming cost V 5 bases and J 5 bases; bases outside gene matches: 6. CDR3 bases: TGTGCCAGCAGCCCGGGACTAGCGGGAGGGCAACACGAGCAGTACTTC. Translated, it gives CASSPGLAGGQHEQYF.

CDR3 sequence: CASRIPDRVDEQYF. In DNA form, the CDR3 reads TGTGCCAGCCGGATACCGGACAGGGTCGACGAGCAGTACTTC. The chain combines TRBV6-1 with TRBJ2-7, with 8 bases lining up with TRBD1. The trim removed 8 bases at V and 5 bases at J, leaving 11 bases unmatched. Per the germline V gene, CDR1 is MNHNS and CDR2 is SASEGT. This CDR3 has 14 amino acids.

This chain joins TRBV6-6 and TRBJ2-3; weak D call: TRBD1 (6 bases). Looked up from germline, CDR1 is MNHNY and CDR2 is SVGAGI (reference sequence). V lost 6 bases to trimming and J lost 4 bases, with 14 bases between them. The length of the CDR3 is 14 residues. Written as DNA, the CDR3 is TGTGCCAGCAGAGAAGGGGGTGGGGCAGATACGCAGTATTTT. Its translation: CASREGGGADTQYF.

The chain links TRBV4-1 to TRBJ1-2; D is possibly TRBD1 (6 bases). Germline lookup yields CDR1 MGHRA and CDR2 YSYEKL. V lost 0 bases to trimming and J lost 0 bases, with 11 bases between them. The CDR3 is 16 residues long. CDR3 sequence reads: CASSQEAGVANYGYTF. CDR3 sequence (DNA): TGCGCCAGCAGCCAAGAGGCAGGGGTAGCTAACTATGGCTACACCTTC.

The chain combines TRBV5-1 with TRBJ2-7, with 7 bases identical to TRBD1. Germline CDR1 SGHRS, CDR2 YFSETQ. Trimming at V came to 0 bases and at J to 7 bases, leaving 7 bases not matched to a gene. The CDR3 consists of 14 residues. CDR3 sequence reads: CASSLAFGTEEQYF. CDR3 DNA sequence: TGCGCCAGCAGCTTGGCCTTCGGGACAGAGGAGCAGTACTTC.